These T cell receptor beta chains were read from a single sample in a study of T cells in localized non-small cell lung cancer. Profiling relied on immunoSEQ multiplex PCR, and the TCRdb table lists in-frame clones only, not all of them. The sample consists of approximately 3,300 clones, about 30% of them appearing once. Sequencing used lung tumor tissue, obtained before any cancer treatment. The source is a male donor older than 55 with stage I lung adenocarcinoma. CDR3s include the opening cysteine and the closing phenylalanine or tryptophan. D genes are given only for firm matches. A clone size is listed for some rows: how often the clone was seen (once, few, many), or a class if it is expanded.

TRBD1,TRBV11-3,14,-,CASSLGTGGSPLHF
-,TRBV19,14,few,CASSTRGAGTEAFF
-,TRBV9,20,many,CASSREGGNVATKLNTEAFF
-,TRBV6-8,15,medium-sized,CASSYDRGANTEAFF
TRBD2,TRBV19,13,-,CASSDWGGYEQYF
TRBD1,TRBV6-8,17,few,CASSSTPHRDRNSPLHF
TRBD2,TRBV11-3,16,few,CASSLTGLAGQETQYF
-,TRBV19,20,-,CASSIDPMGPLSATNEKLFF
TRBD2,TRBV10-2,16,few,CASSEWGLPLQETQYF
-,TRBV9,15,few,CASSVSSPGGGGYTF
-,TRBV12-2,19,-,CANNRGWTGNSATNEKLFF
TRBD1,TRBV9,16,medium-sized,CASSEALRGHGYGYTF
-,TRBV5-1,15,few,CASSSDGSSGNTIYF
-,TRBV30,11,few,CAGDVGNTIYF
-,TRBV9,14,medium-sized,CASSPTVPAYEQYF
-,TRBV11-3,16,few,CASSGTLPAVVWKQFF
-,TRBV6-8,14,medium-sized,CASPRGQGTTEAFF
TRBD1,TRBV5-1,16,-,CASSTDRGAGANVLTF
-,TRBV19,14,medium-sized,CASSIGVLGTEAFF
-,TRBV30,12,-,CAGGVRAYGYTF
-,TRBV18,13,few,CASTGYLNTEAFF
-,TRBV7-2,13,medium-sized,CASSRTPNTEAFF
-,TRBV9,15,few,CASSPWEWAYTEAFF
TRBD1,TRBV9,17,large,CASSDNTGTGGIKTQYF
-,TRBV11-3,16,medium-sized,CASSRDNRAGSGGYTF
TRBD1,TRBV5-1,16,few,CASTKTPGQGYNEQFF
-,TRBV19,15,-,CASRARQERDQPQHF
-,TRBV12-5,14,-,CASGTVNMNTEAFF
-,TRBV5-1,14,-,CASSPGGGRNTIYF
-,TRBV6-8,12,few,CASSDATDTQYF
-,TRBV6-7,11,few,CASSRIRELFF
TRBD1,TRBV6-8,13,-,CASSDRVGSPLHF
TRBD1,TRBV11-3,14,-,CASTHPGGLNEQFF
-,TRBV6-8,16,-,CASSFGSVGLNSPLHF
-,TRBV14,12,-,CASSQDQGRAFF
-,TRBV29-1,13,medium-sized,CSVDAAGDYGYTF
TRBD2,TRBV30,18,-,CAWIGHPGLAGGADTQYF
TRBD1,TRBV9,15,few,CASSEFQGVGRPQHF
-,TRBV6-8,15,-,CATALFTGQDQPQHF
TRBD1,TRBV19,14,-,CASSRDPTGTEAFF
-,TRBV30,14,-,CAWRAGQSNQPQHF
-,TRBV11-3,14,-,CASSLDLPDTEAFF
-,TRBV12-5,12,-,CASARDGGTQYF
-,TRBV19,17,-,CASSLRGGTGPLYGYTF
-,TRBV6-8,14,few,CASSLSPTNEKLFF
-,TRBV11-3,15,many,CASSPISLGADTQYF
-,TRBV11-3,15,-,CASSSLSTGNYGYTF
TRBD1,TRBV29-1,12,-,CSGEKDRGRAFF
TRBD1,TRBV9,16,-,CASSSRGQGVTDTQYF
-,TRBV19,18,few,CASSISILQETGIRGYTF
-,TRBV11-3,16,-,CASSLGKKGANYGYTF